The 16 T cell receptor beta chains listed next were all sequenced from one sample in a study of blood T cell repertoires in COVID-19. Some clones are missing from TCRdb's copy, which holds only in-frame ones; the method was immunoSEQ multiplex PCR. The sample has roughly 200,000 clones; approximately 80% are singletons. Sequenced: peripheral blood. The receptor set was obtained from an elderly woman with COVID-19, enrolled during active disease.

The chain recombines TRBV4-2 with TRBJ1-4, with 7 bases lining up with TRBD1. Germline trimming cut 0 bases from V and 5 bases from J; bases unmatched to any gene: 3. The V gene's germline CDR1 is LGHNA and CDR2 YNFKEQ. The CDR3 has 15 amino acids. CDR3 nucleotides: TGTGCCAGCAGCCAAGATTGGGGACAGAATGAAAAACTGTTTTTT. It yields the protein CASSQDWGQNEKLFF.

The V call is TRBV3-1 (or the pseudogene TRBV3-2), the J call TRBJ1-1; D unclear. V lost 3 bases to trimming and J lost 3 bases, with 11 bases between them. Germline V gives CDR1 LGHDT, CDR2 YNNKEL (reference sequence). The CDR3 is 14 amino acids. CDR3 in amino acids: CASSHLGGDTEAFF. CDR3 DNA: TGTGCCAGCAGCCATCTGGGAGGCGACACTGAAGCTTTCTTT.

In nucleotides, the CDR3 is TGTGCCAGCAGCTTGGTGGGGGGTCTGGGCGAGCAGTACTTC. Its protein is CASSLVGGLGEQYF. The rearrangement joins TRBV5-4 to TRBJ2-7; TRBD2 is a possible D gene (6 bases). This CDR3 has 14 amino acids. From germline, CDR1 is SGHNT and CDR2 YYREEE (reference sequence). Trimming took off 0 bases at V and 6 bases at J, with 13 bases between the two ends.

The V and J genes are TRBV6-2 or TRBV6-3 and TRBJ1-2, with D possibly TRBD1 on 5 matching bases. V lost 4 bases and J lost 5, with 8 bases in between. The CDR3 covers 12 residues. In germline, CDR1 is MNHEY, CDR2 SVGEGT. CDR3 coding DNA: TGTGCCAGCAGTTCGACAGCTTATGGCTACACCTTC. Translation gives CASSSTAYGYTF.

The CDR3 region has the DNA TGTGCCAGCAGTTTCGGACCAGGGGTCTCGCAGTATTTT. This encodes CASSFGPGVSQYF. This chain links TRBV27 with TRBJ2-3; D possibly corresponds to TRBD1 (6 bases). V was trimmed by 3 bases and J by 10 bases, leaving 14 bases between them. The CDR3 has 13 amino acids. In germline, CDR1 is MNHEY, CDR2 SMNVEV (reference sequence).

The chain employs TRBV2 and TRBJ2-5, with D possibly matching TRBD1 (6 bases). The CDR3 contains 15 residues. Trimming took off 5 bases at V and 4 bases at J, with 17 bases between the two ends. Germline V gene lookup returns CDR1 SNHLY and CDR2 FYNNEI. The CDR3 here is CASSLDRHLLETQYF. In nucleotides, the CDR3 is TGTGCCAGCAGTTTGGACAGACACCTCCTAGAGACCCAGTACTTC.

The V call is TRBV5-6, the J call TRBJ2-2; TRBD1 agrees at 7 bases. This CDR3 is built from 14 residues. V trimming: 4 bases; J trimming: 3 bases; junction bases outside the gene matches: 3. The V gene's germline CDR1 is SGHDT and CDR2 YYEEEE. CDR3: CASSRDSYTGELFF. CDR3 bases: TGTGCCAGCAGCCGGGACAGTTACACCGGGGAGCTGTTTTTT. Supplemented by reference TRBV5-6 and TRBJ2-2, the full variable domain reads DAGVTQSPTHLIKTRGQQVTLRCSPKSGHDTVSWYQQALGQGPQFIFQYYEEEERQRGNFPDRFSGHQFPNYSSELNVNALLLGDSALYLCASSRDSYTGELFFGEGSRLTVL.

About this clone itself: The limits of the CDR3 on the DNA are not certain, so only TCRdb's listed CDR3 is given. The chain uses TRBV5-1 and TRBJ1-4. In germline, CDR1 is SGHRS, CDR2 YFSETQ. The CDR3 has 14 amino acids, counting both end residues. The CDR3 loop is CASSFGSGDEKLFF.

DNA for the CDR3: TGCGCCAGCAGCTCGGGACAGCCGACGACCTACGAGCAGTACTTC. It is translated as CASSSGQPTTYEQYF. This chain uses TRBV5-1 with TRBJ2-7, with TRBD1 identical over 7 bases. The CDR3 contains 15 residues. Trimming cost V 3 bases and J 2 bases; bases outside gene matches: 8. Per germline, CDR1 SGHRS and CDR2 YFSETQ.

This rearrangement joins TRBV28 to TRBJ1-1, with D perhaps matching TRBD1 (6 bases). Trimming took off 5 bases at V and 4 bases at J, with 11 bases between the two ends. The CDR3 length is 13 residues. Germline assignment: CDR1 MDHEN and CDR2 SYDVKM. The CDR3 coding sequence is TGTGCCAGCAGTACCCCAGGGGCCACTGAAGCTTTCTTT. Residues: CASSTPGATEAFF.

This chain connects TRBV24-1 to TRBJ1-3; 7 bases are shared with TRBD1. This CDR3 has 15 amino acids. Germline V gene sequence: CDR1 KGHDR, CDR2 SFDVKD. V gave up 3 bases and J gave up 1 base; unmatched junction bases: 2. The CDR3 spells CATSDPTGSGNTIYF. The CDR3 DNA reads as TGTGCCACCAGTGATCCGACAGGGTCTGGAAACACCATATATTTT.

The chain has TRBV6-5 and TRBJ1-2, with D perhaps matching TRBD1 (6 bases). Germline V gene data show CDR1 as MNHEY and CDR2 as SVGAGI. Trimming cost V 4 bases and J 4 bases, with 13 bases left between them. CDR3 size: 14 residues. CDR3 protein: CASSSGGFGYGYTF. The CDR3 region has the DNA TGTGCCAGCAGTTCGGGGGGCTTTGGCTATGGCTACACCTTC.

The V gene is TRBV12-3 or TRBV12-4, the J gene TRBJ1-5; D is unclear. There are 13 residues in the CDR3. The V and J ends lost 2 bases and 9 bases respectively, with 11 bases between them. CDR3 sequence reads: CASSLSGRRPQHF. Written as DNA, the CDR3 is TGTGCCAGCAGTTTATCGGGGAGGAGGCCCCAGCATTTT.

This clone was recorded a few times. The chain couples TRBV27 to TRBJ2-3, with 14 bases fitting TRBD2. CDR1 is MNHEY and CDR2 is SMNVEV in the germline V gene (reference sequence). Trimming at V came to 5 bases and at J to 7 bases, leaving 8 bases not matched to a gene. CDR3 length: 16 amino acids. CDR3 nucleotides: TGTGCCAGCAGTCGGGGACTAGCGGGAGTAGGGAATACGCAGTATTTT. This codes for CASSRGLAGVGNTQYF.

The rearrangement links TRBV25-1 to TRBJ2-3; no clear D. Germline-derived CDR1 and CDR2 are MGHDK and SYGVNS. This CDR3 spans 10 amino acids. With 10 bases removed from V and 2 bases from J, the gap between germline ends came to 4 bases. CDR3 DNA: TGTGCCACCCTCACAGATACGCAGTATTTT. Translation: CATLTDTQYF.

This chain uses TRBV28 with TRBJ2-1; 12 nucleotides agree with TRBD1. The CDR3 is 16 amino acids. Trimming cost V 10 bases and J 8 bases; bases outside gene matches: 15. Germline CDR1 MDHEN, CDR2 SYDVKM. The CDR3 DNA follows: TGTGCCACCCTTGGTAACCGGGACAGGGGGCGCGATGAGCAGTTCTTC. Encoded protein: CATLGNRDRGRDEQFF.